This TCR beta chain was captured by sequencing in a study of blood T cell repertoires in COVID-19. This study enrolled people aged roughly 18 to 89 from about two dozen US geographic areas. Cohort 3 donors were reported recovered after two negative PCRs, clearance, or symptom resolution. Assay: immunoSEQ multiplex PCR; the TCRdb copy retains only in-frame clones and omits some. The profile covers roughly 180,000 clones, with about 85% appearing a single time and more than 2% taken by the ten largest. In its sample, this clone was seen a few times. V lost 5 bases, J lost 6 bases, and 17 bases lay in between. Germline values: CDR1 SGHNT, CDR2 YENEEA. This CDR3 has 15 residues.

Material for sequencing was PBMCs or T cells enriched from blood (not recorded which). The clonotype originates from a woman in her 30s who had recovered from COVID-19. The genes are TRBV11-3 and TRBJ2-1, with unresolved D. The CDR3 loop reads CASSPRFPVLNEQFF. The CDR3 nucleotides are TGTGCCAGCAGCCCACGGTTCCCGGTCCTCAATGAGCAGTTCTTC. The full variable domain, rest sourced from reference TRBV11-3 and TRBJ2-1, is EAGVVQSPRYKIIEKKQPVAFWCNPISGHNTLYWYLQNLGQGPELLIRYENEEAVDDSQLPKDRFSAERLKGVDSTLKIQPAELGDSAVYLCASSPRFPVLNEQFFGPGTRLTVL.